Presented here are 26 T cell receptor beta chains from one specimen sequenced in a study of OX40 agonist ivuxolimab in advanced cancers. Profiled with immunoSEQ multiplex PCR; TCRdb holds only in-frame clones, not every one. The profile covers about 24,000 clones, with 88% appearing a single time and roughly 10% taken by the ten largest. The material was CD4+ or CD8+ T cells sorted from blood, obtained in a trial of the OX40 agonist ivuxolimab. Receptor source: an adult with an advanced solid tumor such as melanoma, head and neck, liver or kidney cancer.

V and J are TRBV6-5 and TRBJ1-2, with no clear D. This CDR3 region has 14 residues. Deletions cut 5 bases from V and 1 base from J, with 11 bases between. The germline gives CDR1 MNHEY, CDR2 SVGAGI. The DNA for the CDR3 is TGTGCCAGCAGTCACGGCCGCTATAACTATGGCTACACCTTC. Residues: CASSHGRYNYGYTF.

The rearrangement uses TRBV10-3 and TRBJ2-5, with D tentatively TRBD1 or TRBD2 (5 bases each). This CDR3 spans 13 amino acids. CDR1 is ENHRY, CDR2 SYGVKD, per germline. The V end was cut by 5 bases, the J end by 3 bases, with 10 bases between. Written as DNA, the CDR3 is TGTGCCATCAGTCTTGGGGGTAAAGAGACCCAGTACTTC. This translates into CAISLGGKETQYF.

The chain recombines TRBV2 with TRBJ1-2; 8 nucleotides line up with TRBD1. The length of the CDR3 is 13 residues. The germline V gene has CDR1 SNHLY and CDR2 FYNNEI. Unmatched junction bases numbered 3, after V lost 1 base and J lost 8 bases. This CDR3 is CASSEVQGGGYTF. For the CDR3, the DNA is TGTGCCAGCAGTGAAGTACAGGGGGGGGGCTACACCTTC.

This clone has only a few counts. The chain couples TRBV30 to TRBJ1-2; maybe TRBD1 (5 bases). V lost 0 bases, J lost 6 bases, and 14 bases lay in between. Germline V gene data show CDR1 as GTSNPN and CDR2 as SVGIG (reference sequence). The CDR3 is made up of 14 amino acids. CDR3 in amino acids: CAWSVTGRDHGYTF. CDR3 nucleotides: TGTGCCTGGAGTGTAACGGGCAGGGACCATGGCTACACCTTC.

J is TRBJ2-7 and V is TRBV2; D unclear. Trimming took off 7 bases at V and 3 bases at J, with 31 bases between the two ends. Germline loops: CDR1 SNHLY, CDR2 FYNNEI. CDR3 length: 19 amino acids. The CDR3 spells CASTIGRRVGIDDYYEQYF. The CDR3 DNA reads TGTGCCAGCACTATTGGTCGTAGGGTTGGAATTGATGATTACTACGAGCAGTACTTC.

This clone was recorded once. The chain recombines TRBV11-2 with TRBJ1-1; possibly TRBD1 for D (5 bases). In germline, CDR1 is SGHAT, CDR2 FQNNGV. This CDR3 comprises 14 residues. V dropped 2 bases and J dropped 4 bases, with 11 bases sitting between them. In DNA form, the CDR3 reads TGTGCCAGCAGCTTAACGGGGGGGTCCACTGAAGCTTTCTTT. Amino acids: CASSLTGGSTEAFF.

On this clone: The junction differs from germline at one of its ends, possibly a read error. The chain recombines TRBV9 with TRBJ2-3; D ambiguous. Germline assignment: CDR1 SGDLS and CDR2 YYNGEE. The length of the CDR3 is 12 residues. In DNA form, the CDR3 reads TGTGCCAGCAGCGTGAGCAGAGATACGCAGTATTTT. It codes for CASSVSRDTQYF. The full variable domain, its missing parts supplied by reference TRBV9 and TRBJ2-3, is DSGVTQTPKHLITATGQRVTLRCSPRSGDLSVYWYQQSLDQGLQFLIQYYNGEERAKGNILERFSAQQFPDLHSELNLSSLELGDSALYFCASSVSRDTQYFGPGTRLTVL.

The J gene is TRBJ2-5, the V gene TRBV19; TRBD1 agrees at 10 bases. The CDR3 runs 12 residues. CDR1 LNHDA and CDR2 SQIVND come from the germline V gene (reference sequence). The junction had 4 bases not matched to a gene; V was cut back by 10 bases and J by 5 bases. Written as DNA, the CDR3 is TGTGCCACCTCGGACAGGGGGGAGACCCAGTACTTC. Its protein is CATSDRGETQYF.

V gene TRBV29-1 combines with J gene TRBJ2-7, with D tentatively TRBD1 or TRBD2 (6 bases each). This CDR3 is 12 amino acids long. V was trimmed by 4 bases and J by 6 bases, leaving 13 bases between them. Germline V lookup: CDR1 SQVTM, CDR2 ANQGSEA. The CDR3 DNA reads TGCAGCGTTGCCCTCCCGGGGGCCGAGCAGTACTTC. Residues: CSVALPGAEQYF.

The V gene is TRBV5-4, the J gene TRBJ2-5, with TRBD2 identical over 14 bases. V lost 5 bases to trimming and J lost 4 bases; unmatched junction nucleotides: 10. The CDR3 covers 17 residues. CDR1 SGHNT and CDR2 YYREEE come from the germline V gene (reference sequence). The chain's CDR3 is CASSTGTSGSWGETQYF. CDR3 bases: TGTGCCAGCAGTACCGGGACTAGCGGGAGTTGGGGAGAGACCCAGTACTTC.

The chain combines TRBV14 with TRBJ1-2; no reliable D call. The germline V gene has CDR1 SGHDN and CDR2 FVKESK. The V and J ends lost 1 base and 6 bases respectively, with 12 bases between them. There are 14 residues in the CDR3. CDR3 bases: TGTGCCAGCAGCCAAGCCTTCTTAGGGCATGGCTACACCTTC. Amino acid sequence: CASSQAFLGHGYTF.

The chain combines TRBV11-2 with TRBJ2-7; 7 nucleotides align to TRBD1. CDR3 size: 15 residues. Losses at the gene ends were 4 bases for V and 2 bases for J; bases not matched to a gene: 8. Germline lookup yields CDR1 SGHAT and CDR2 FQNNGV. CDR3 loop: CASSSDYRGPYEQYF. DNA of the CDR3: TGTGCCAGCAGCTCAGATTACAGGGGCCCCTACGAGCAGTACTTC. Full variable domain (outside the CDR3, taken from reference TRBV11-2 and TRBJ2-7): EAGVAQSPRYKIIEKRQSVAFWCNPISGHATLYWYQQILGQGPKLLIQFQNNGVVDDSQLPKDRFSAERLKGVDSTLKIQPAKLEDSAVYLCASSSDYRGPYEQYFGPGTRLTVT.

V is TRBV6-5 and J is TRBJ1-4, with D possibly being TRBD1 (6 bases). The CDR3 loop spans 14 amino acids. The ends were cut back, 6 bases at V and 7 bases at J, with 15 bases in the middle. The germline gives CDR1 MNHEY, CDR2 SVGAGI. For the CDR3, the DNA is TGTGCCAGCAGCCGACAGGCTCGGGGTGAAAAACTGTTTTTT. Translated: CASSRQARGEKLFF.

The chain combines TRBV29-1 with TRBJ2-5; the match to TRBD2 covers 9 bases. Germline V gene data show CDR1 as SQVTM and CDR2 as ANQGSEA. The CDR3 spans 15 residues. Germline trimming cut 7 bases from V and 4 bases from J; bases unmatched to any gene: 13. The CDR3 nucleotides read TGCAGCGCACCGCTAGGGACTAGCACGGGAGAGACCCAGTACTTC. Encoded protein: CSAPLGTSTGETQYF.

V gene TRBV4-2 combines with J gene TRBJ1-1, with unresolved D. In germline, CDR1 is LGHNA, CDR2 YNFKEQ. This CDR3 region has 13 residues. The V end was cut by 4 bases, the J end by 4 bases, with 10 bases between. Here the CDR3 reads CASSRTGSTEAFF. The CDR3 bases are TGTGCCAGCAGCCGAACGGGTTCCACTGAAGCTTTCTTT.

The chain is built from TRBV7-3 and TRBJ2-7, with a tentative D call TRBD2 (5 bases). CDR1 is SGHTA, CDR2 FQGTGA, per germline. CDR3 length equals 13 residues. V shed 5 bases and J shed 6 bases, with 14 bases lying between them. The CDR3 nucleotides are TGTGCCAGCAGCGCCCACGAGGGAAGCGAGCAGTACTTC. Encoded protein: CASSAHEGSEQYF.

V gene TRBV6-5 combines with J gene TRBJ1-6, with 7 positions matching TRBD1. CDR3 length: 15 residues. The V segment lost 5 bases and the J segment 9 bases; nucleotides outside the gene matches: 10. Germline V gives CDR1 MNHEY, CDR2 SVGAGI. DNA of the CDR3: TGTGCCAGCAGTACAACCGGGACAGTGTCTTCACCCCTCCACTTT. Protein: CASSTTGTVSSPLHF.

The chain carries TRBV11-2 and TRBJ2-6, with D uncertain. The CDR3 spans 18 residues. The V end was cut by 5 bases, the J end by 5 bases, with 22 bases between. Germline assignment: CDR1 SGHAT and CDR2 FQNNGV. For the CDR3, the DNA is TGTGCCAGCAGCCATCCGGTAAAGCAACAAAGTCGGGCCAACGTCCTGACTTTC. It encodes CASSHPVKQQSRANVLTF. The variable domain in full, completed from reference TRBV11-2 and TRBJ2-6, reads EAGVAQSPRYKIIEKRQSVAFWCNPISGHATLYWYQQILGQGPKLLIQFQNNGVVDDSQLPKDRFSAERLKGVDSTLKIQPAKLEDSAVYLCASSHPVKQQSRANVLTFGAGSRLTVL.

The rearrangement uses TRBV27 and TRBJ1-3, with unresolved D. This CDR3 is built from 11 residues. Germline loops: CDR1 MNHEY, CDR2 SMNVEV (reference sequence). V dropped 4 bases and J dropped 8 bases, with 6 bases sitting between them. The CDR3 nucleotides are TGTGCCAGCAGTTCCCTGGACACCATATATTTT. Amino acids: CASSSLDTIYF.

The chain joins TRBV19 to TRBJ2-3, with 7 bases identical to TRBD2. Germline loops: CDR1 LNHDA, CDR2 SQIVND (reference sequence). Trimming cost V 5 bases and J 9 bases; bases outside gene matches: 2. The CDR3 sequence is 11 residues long. This CDR3 is CASSAGRTQYF. As DNA, the CDR3 is TGTGCCAGTAGTGCCGGGAGGACGCAGTATTTT.

The V and J genes are TRBV7-9 and TRBJ2-7; 11 positions match TRBD2. Germline V gene data show CDR1 as SEHNR and CDR2 as FQNEAQ (reference sequence). Unmatched junction bases numbered 5, after V lost 5 bases and J lost 2 bases. The CDR3 has 15 amino acids. CDR3 sequence reads: CASSRGTSGAYEQYF. CDR3 DNA: TGTGCCAGCAGCAGAGGGACTAGCGGAGCCTACGAGCAGTACTTC.

This clone was seen only a few times. The chain joins TRBV30 to TRBJ1-1; D unclear. CDR1 and CDR2 from the germline V gene are GTSNPN and SVGIG (reference sequence). V lost 0 bases and J lost 5, with 13 bases in between. This CDR3 region has 14 residues. The CDR3 spells CAWSVIKSRTEAFF. CDR3 DNA sequence: TGTGCCTGGAGTGTAATTAAATCTCGGACTGAAGCTTTCTTT. Full variable domain (missing parts from reference TRBV30 and TRBJ1-1): SQTIHQWPATLVQPVGSPLSLECTVEGTSNPNLYWYRQAAGRGLQLLFYSVGIGQISSEVPQNLSASRPQDRQFILSSKKLLLSDSGFYLCAWSVIKSRTEAFFGQGTRLTVV.

V usage is TRBV28 and J usage is TRBJ2-5; 15 bases fit TRBD2. Germline-derived CDR1 and CDR2 are MDHEN and SYDVKM. The CDR3 has 15 amino acids. V gave up 5 bases and J gave up 11 bases; unmatched junction bases: 9. In nucleotides, the CDR3 is TGTGCCAGCAGTACCCCGGGACTAGCGGGAGGAGTACAGTACTTC. Translating it yields CASSTPGLAGGVQYF.

The V gene is TRBV7-2, the J gene TRBJ2-3, with D tentatively TRBD2 (5 bases). This CDR3 is built from 14 residues. CDR1 and CDR2 from the germline V gene are SGHTA and FQGNSA. With 1 base removed from V and 3 bases from J, the gap between germline ends came to 8 bases. The CDR3 DNA follows: TGTGCCAGCAGCTTAGACGGAGGTACAGATACGCAGTATTTT. Translation: CASSLDGGTDTQYF.

The chain recombines TRBV7-6 with TRBJ1-1, with D perhaps TRBD1 (5 bases). Germline-derived CDR1 and CDR2 are SGHVS and FNYEAQ. The CDR3 totals 14 residues. The V gene lost 5 bases and the J gene lost 6 bases, with 16 bases spanning the gap. The CDR3 sequence is CASSPTGTYPEAFF. CDR3 DNA: TGTGCCAGCAGCCCAACCGGGACTTACCCTGAAGCTTTCTTT.

This clone was counted once. The rearrangement joins TRBV10-1 to TRBJ2-5, with D uncertain. V was shortened by 3 bases and J by 4 bases, with 12 bases between the two germline ends. In germline, CDR1 is WNHNN, CDR2 SYGVQD (reference sequence). CDR3 size: 14 residues. The CDR3 DNA reads TGCGCCAGCAGTGATTTGGGTCCAGGAGAGACCCAGTACTTC. As protein: CASSDLGPGETQYF.